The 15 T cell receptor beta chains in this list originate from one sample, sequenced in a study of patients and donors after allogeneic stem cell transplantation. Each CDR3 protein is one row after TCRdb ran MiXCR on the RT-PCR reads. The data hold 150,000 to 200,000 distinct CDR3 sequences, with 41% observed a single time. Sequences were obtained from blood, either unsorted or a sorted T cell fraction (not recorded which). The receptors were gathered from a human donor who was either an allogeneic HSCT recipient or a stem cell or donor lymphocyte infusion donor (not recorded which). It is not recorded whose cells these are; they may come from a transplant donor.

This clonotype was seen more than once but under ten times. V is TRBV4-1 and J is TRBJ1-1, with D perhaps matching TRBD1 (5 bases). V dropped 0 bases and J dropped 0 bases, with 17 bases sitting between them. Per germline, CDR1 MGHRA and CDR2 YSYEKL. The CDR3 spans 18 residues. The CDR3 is CASSQDLPGAGMNTEAFF. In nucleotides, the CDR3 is TGCGCCAGCAGCCAAGATCTTCCTGGGGCGGGGATGAACACTGAAGCTTTCTTT.

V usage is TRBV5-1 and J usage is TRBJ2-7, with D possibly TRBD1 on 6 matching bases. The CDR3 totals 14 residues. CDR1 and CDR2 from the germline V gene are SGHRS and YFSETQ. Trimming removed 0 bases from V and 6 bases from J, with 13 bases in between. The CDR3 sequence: CASSLAEVRGEQYF. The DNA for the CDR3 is TGCGCCAGCAGCTTGGCCGAGGTCAGGGGCGAGCAGTACTTC.

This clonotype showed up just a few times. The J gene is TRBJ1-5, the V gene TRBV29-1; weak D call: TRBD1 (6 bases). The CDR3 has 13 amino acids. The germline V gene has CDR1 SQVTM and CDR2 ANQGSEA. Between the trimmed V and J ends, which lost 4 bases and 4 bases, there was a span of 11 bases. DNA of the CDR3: TGCAGCGTTGGCAGGGGAGGTAATCAGCCCCAGCATTTT. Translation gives CSVGRGGNQPQHF.

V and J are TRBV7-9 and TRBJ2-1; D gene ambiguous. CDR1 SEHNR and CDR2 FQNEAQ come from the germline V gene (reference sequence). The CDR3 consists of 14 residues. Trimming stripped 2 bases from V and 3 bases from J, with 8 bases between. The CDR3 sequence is CASSLRDHYNEQFF. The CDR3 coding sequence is TGTGCCAGCAGCTTACGAGACCACTACAATGAGCAGTTCTTC.

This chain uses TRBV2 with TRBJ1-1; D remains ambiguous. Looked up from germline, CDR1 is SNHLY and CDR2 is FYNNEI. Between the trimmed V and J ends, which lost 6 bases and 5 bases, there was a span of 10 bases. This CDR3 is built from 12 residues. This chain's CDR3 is CASRPYGTEAFF. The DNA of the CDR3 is TGTGCCAGCAGACCTTATGGAACTGAAGCTTTCTTT.

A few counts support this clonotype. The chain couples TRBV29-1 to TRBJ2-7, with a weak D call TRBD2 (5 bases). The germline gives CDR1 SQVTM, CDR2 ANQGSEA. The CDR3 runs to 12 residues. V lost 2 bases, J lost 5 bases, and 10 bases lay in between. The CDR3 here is CSVEKGSHEQYF. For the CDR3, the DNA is TGCAGCGTTGAAAAAGGGAGCCACGAGCAGTACTTC.

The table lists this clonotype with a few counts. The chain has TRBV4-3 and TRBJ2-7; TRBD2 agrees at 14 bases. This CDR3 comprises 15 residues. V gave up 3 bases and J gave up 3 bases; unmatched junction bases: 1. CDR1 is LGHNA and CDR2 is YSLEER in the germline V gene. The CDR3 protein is CASSHGLAGGYEQYF. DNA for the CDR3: TGCGCCAGCAGCCACGGACTAGCGGGGGGCTACGAGCAGTACTTC.

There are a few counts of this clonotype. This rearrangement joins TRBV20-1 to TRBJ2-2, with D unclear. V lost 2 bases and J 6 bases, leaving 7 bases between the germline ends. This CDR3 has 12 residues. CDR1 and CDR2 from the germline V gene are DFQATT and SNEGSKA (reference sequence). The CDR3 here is CSARPDPGELFF. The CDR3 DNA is TGCAGTGCTAGACCGGACCCCGGGGAGCTGTTTTTT.

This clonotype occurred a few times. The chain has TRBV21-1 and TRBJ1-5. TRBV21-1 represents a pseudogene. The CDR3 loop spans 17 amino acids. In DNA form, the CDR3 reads TGTGCCAGCAGCAAATTCATCCGGACTCTAAGTACACAGCCCCAGCATTTT. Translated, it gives CASSKFIRTLSTQPQHF.

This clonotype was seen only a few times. CDR3 DNA sequence: TGTGCCAGCAGTTTAGGGTCTTTTAGCTACACCTTC. This translates into CASSLGSFSYTF. This chain links TRBV28 with TRBJ1-2, with no clear D. In germline, CDR1 is MDHEN, CDR2 SYDVKM. Deletions cut 2 bases from V and 9 bases from J, with 10 bases between. The CDR3 contains 12 residues.

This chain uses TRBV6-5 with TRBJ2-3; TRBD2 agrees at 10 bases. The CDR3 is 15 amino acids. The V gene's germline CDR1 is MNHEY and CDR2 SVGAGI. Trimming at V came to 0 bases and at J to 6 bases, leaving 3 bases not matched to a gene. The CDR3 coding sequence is TGTGCCAGCAGTTACTCCCTAGCGGGAGAGGATACGCAGTATTTT. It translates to CASSYSLAGEDTQYF.

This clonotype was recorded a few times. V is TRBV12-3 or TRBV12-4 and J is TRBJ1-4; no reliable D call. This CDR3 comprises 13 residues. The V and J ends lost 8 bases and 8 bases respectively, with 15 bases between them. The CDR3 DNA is TGTGCCAGCGCGGGCGCGGGTTTGGAAAAACTGTTTTTT. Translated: CASAGAGLEKLFF.

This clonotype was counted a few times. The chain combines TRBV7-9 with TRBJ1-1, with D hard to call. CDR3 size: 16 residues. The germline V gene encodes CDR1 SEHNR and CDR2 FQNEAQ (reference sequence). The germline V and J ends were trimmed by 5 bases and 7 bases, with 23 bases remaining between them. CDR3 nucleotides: TGTGCCAGCAGCCCCCCCGGCCCCCTGGGCGACGGTGAAGCTTTCTTT. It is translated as CASSPPGPLGDGEAFF. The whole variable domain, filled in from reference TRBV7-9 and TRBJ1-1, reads DTGVSQNPRHKITKRGQNVTFRCDPISEHNRLYWYRQTLGQGPEFLTYFQNEAQLEKSRLLSDRFSAERPKGSFSTLEIQRTEQGDSAMYLCASSPPGPLGDGEAFFGQGTRLTVV.

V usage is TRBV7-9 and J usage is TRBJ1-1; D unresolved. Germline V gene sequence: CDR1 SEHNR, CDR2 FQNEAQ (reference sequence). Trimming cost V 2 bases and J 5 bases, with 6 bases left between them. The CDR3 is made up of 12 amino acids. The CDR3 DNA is TGTGCCAGCAGCTTATACGGGACTGAAGCTTTCTTT. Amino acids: CASSLYGTEAFF.

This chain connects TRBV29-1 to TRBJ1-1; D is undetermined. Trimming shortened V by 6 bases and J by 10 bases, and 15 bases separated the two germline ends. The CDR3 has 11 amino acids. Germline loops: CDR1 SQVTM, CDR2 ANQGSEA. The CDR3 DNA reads TGCAGCGTCCTTGTGGAAGTATTAGCTTTCTTT. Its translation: CSVLVEVLAFF.